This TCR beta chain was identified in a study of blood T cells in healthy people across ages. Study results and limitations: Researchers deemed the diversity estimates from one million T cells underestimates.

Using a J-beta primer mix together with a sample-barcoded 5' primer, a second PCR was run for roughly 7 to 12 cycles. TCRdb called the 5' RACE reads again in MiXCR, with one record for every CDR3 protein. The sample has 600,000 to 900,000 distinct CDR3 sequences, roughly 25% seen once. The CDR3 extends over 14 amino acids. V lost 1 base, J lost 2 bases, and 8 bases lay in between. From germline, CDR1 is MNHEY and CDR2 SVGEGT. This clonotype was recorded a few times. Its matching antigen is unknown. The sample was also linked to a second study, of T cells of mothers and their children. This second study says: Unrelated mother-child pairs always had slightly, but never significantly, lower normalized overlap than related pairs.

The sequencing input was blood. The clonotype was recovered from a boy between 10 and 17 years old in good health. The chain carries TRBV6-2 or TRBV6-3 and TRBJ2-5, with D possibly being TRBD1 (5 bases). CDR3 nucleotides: TGTGCCAGCAGTTACTTCCAGGGACAAGAGACCCAGTACTTC. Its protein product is CASSYFQGQETQYF.